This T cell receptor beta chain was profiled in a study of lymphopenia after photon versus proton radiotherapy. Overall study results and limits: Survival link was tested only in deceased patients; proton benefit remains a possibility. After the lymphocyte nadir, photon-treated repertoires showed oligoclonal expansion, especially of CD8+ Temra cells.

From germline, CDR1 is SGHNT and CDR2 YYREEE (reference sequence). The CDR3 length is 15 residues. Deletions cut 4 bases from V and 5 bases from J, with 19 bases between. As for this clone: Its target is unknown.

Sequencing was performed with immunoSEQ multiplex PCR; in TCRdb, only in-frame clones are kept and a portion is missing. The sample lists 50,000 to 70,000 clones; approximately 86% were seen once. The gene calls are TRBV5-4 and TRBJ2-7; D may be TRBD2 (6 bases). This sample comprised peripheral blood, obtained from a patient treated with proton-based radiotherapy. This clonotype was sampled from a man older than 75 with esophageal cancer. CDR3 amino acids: CASSPGYGGGNEQYF. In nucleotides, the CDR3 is TGTGCCAGCAGCCCGGGCTACGGTGGGGGGAACGAGCAGTACTTC.